This T cell receptor beta chain was identified in a study of T cells in Graves' hyperthyroidism and ophthalmopathy. Overall study context: Peripheral blood was secured at the point of initial diagnosis, before any treatment.

This clonotype has more than one count but fewer than ten. CDR1 is SGHAT, CDR2 FQNNGV, per germline. This CDR3 spans 15 amino acids. Deletions cut 0 bases from V and 2 bases from J, with 11 bases between. The CDR3 regions of TCR beta were amplified from RNA transcripts. HTBI primers were used for first-round RT-PCR of the TCR CDR3. TCRdb processed the multiplex PCR reads anew with MiXCR; each CDR3 protein has one entry. Of 500,000 to 600,000 distinct CDR3 sequences in the sample, 15% to 20% were seen once. A NOSPECS grade of at least 4, a Clinical Activity Score of at least 3 and duration under 3 months were recorded in ophthalmopathy patients. The study based diagnoses on clinical symptoms, serum thyroxine and TRAb, thyroid ultrasound and orbital computed tomography. This sample holds PBMCs from approximately 10 ml fresh peripheral blood.

Sequencing input: blood. The TCR sequence derives from a man aged 35-49 years with Graves' ophthalmopathy. The genes are TRBV11-2 and TRBJ2-7; D is perhaps TRBD2 (5 bases). The DNA for the CDR3 is TGTGCCAGCAGCTTAGACGGGGTACCAACCTACGAGCAGTACTTC. Its protein product is CASSLDGVPTYEQYF.